The rows below give T cell receptor beta chains drawn from one sample of a study of blood T cells in healthy people across ages. One entry per CDR3 protein results from TCRdb running MiXCR on the 5' RACE reads. This table has hundreds of thousands of distinct CDR3 sequences, under 70% appearing once. Material: blood. Receptors were obtained from a man between 60 and 75 years old in good health. Both conserved end residues are part of each CDR3. Some rows mark clone size as missing; the rest say once, few, many or name a class of expanded clone.

len: 15
v_gene: TRBV7-2
abundance: few
j_gene: TRBJ2-1
CDR3aa: CASSLVASGGDEQFF

len: 15
v_gene: TRBV9
abundance: -
j_gene: TRBJ2-6
CDR3aa: CASSVGGQGDNVLTF

len: 13
v_gene: TRBV29-1
abundance: -
j_gene: TRBJ2-1
CDR3aa: CSLGTSVFNEQFF

len: 14
v_gene: TRBV5-1
abundance: -
j_gene: TRBJ2-3
CDR3aa: CASSLRQITDTQYF

len: 16
v_gene: TRBV5-5
abundance: -
j_gene: TRBJ2-6
CDR3aa: CATSTSPPSGANVLTF

len: 15
v_gene: TRBV2
abundance: -
j_gene: TRBJ1-6
CDR3aa: CASSALSSYNSPLHF

len: 13
v_gene: TRBV12-3/TRBV12-4
abundance: -
j_gene: TRBJ1-2
CDR3aa: CASTADRVYGYTF

len: 14
v_gene: TRBV5-1
abundance: once
j_gene: TRBJ2-2
CDR3aa: CASSSGTETGELFF

len: 15
v_gene: TRBV6-1
abundance: -
j_gene: TRBJ1-2
CDR3aa: CASSERDGGHYGYTF

len: 15
v_gene: TRBV2
abundance: -
j_gene: TRBJ2-3
CDR3aa: CASSERRQGPDTQYF

len: 14
v_gene: TRBV2
abundance: -
j_gene: TRBJ2-3
CDR3aa: CASILGQRGDTQYF

len: 12
v_gene: TRBV7-8
abundance: few
j_gene: TRBJ2-7
CDR3aa: CASSLTLYEQYF

len: 16
v_gene: TRBV7-9
abundance: -
j_gene: TRBJ2-7
CDR3aa: CASSLYGTGSSYEQYF

len: 13
v_gene: TRBV20-1
abundance: -
j_gene: TRBJ1-2
CDR3aa: CSARDRGSYGYTF

len: 15
v_gene: TRBV24-1
abundance: -
j_gene: TRBJ2-1
CDR3aa: CATSDKAGGLREQFF

len: 15
v_gene: TRBV10-3
abundance: once
j_gene: TRBJ2-3
CDR3aa: CAISEPNSGPDTQYF

len: 16
v_gene: TRBV7-2
abundance: -
j_gene: TRBJ2-1
CDR3aa: CASSLGPGLAYNEQFF

len: 14
v_gene: TRBV6-5
abundance: few
j_gene: TRBJ1-5
CDR3aa: CASRGDREDQPQHF

len: 14
v_gene: TRBV29-1
abundance: -
j_gene: TRBJ2-7
CDR3aa: CSVVPPSGGYEQYF

len: 15
v_gene: TRBV12-3/TRBV12-4
abundance: -
j_gene: TRBJ1-6
CDR3aa: CASSFGAGLNSPLHF

len: 16
v_gene: TRBV12-3/TRBV12-4
abundance: -
j_gene: TRBJ2-1
CDR3aa: CASSPRTMSSYNEQFF

len: 16
v_gene: TRBV5-1
abundance: -
j_gene: TRBJ2-3
CDR3aa: CASSPSGTGTRDTQYF

len: 15
v_gene: TRBV4-2
abundance: few
j_gene: TRBJ2-1
CDR3aa: CASSLGAGRGNEQFF

len: 15
v_gene: TRBV20-1
abundance: -
j_gene: TRBJ2-1
CDR3aa: CSARDLGTANNEQFF

len: 14
v_gene: TRBV10-1
abundance: -
j_gene: TRBJ2-7
CDR3aa: CARAVGLGAYEQYF

len: 15
v_gene: TRBV20-1
abundance: -
j_gene: TRBJ2-3
CDR3aa: CSATQARTPTDTQYF

len: 15
v_gene: TRBV7-9
abundance: few
j_gene: TRBJ2-5
CDR3aa: CASSLTTGGWETQYF

len: 16
v_gene: TRBV5-1
abundance: -
j_gene: TRBJ2-1
CDR3aa: CASSLAGQGGHNEQFF

len: 13
v_gene: TRBV20-1
abundance: -
j_gene: TRBJ1-2
CDR3aa: CSAGGSTNYGYTF

len: 15
v_gene: TRBV6-4
abundance: -
j_gene: TRBJ1-4
CDR3aa: CASRRGRPTNEKLFF

len: 16
v_gene: TRBV12-3/TRBV12-4
abundance: few
j_gene: TRBJ1-5
CDR3aa: CASSPQGARGNQPQHF

len: 14
v_gene: TRBV6-2/TRBV6-3
abundance: few
j_gene: TRBJ1-2
CDR3aa: CASSPQGTNYGYTF

len: 11
v_gene: TRBV29-1
abundance: -
j_gene: TRBJ2-3
CDR3aa: CSGWEGDTQYF

len: 14
v_gene: TRBV2
abundance: once
j_gene: TRBJ1-4
CDR3aa: CASSVGNRWEKLFF

len: 13
v_gene: TRBV3-1
abundance: -
j_gene: TRBJ2-3
CDR3aa: CASSEDSTDTQYF

len: 18
v_gene: TRBV29-1
abundance: -
j_gene: TRBJ2-1
CDR3aa: CSVVGTSGGPNSCNEQFF

len: 13
v_gene: TRBV5-1
abundance: few
j_gene: TRBJ2-5
CDR3aa: CASSLGAVETQYF

len: 13
v_gene: TRBV10-3
abundance: -
j_gene: TRBJ2-7
CDR3aa: CAISDRGAYEQYF

len: 17
v_gene: TRBV6-2/TRBV6-3
abundance: -
j_gene: TRBJ2-5
CDR3aa: CASSTGLGRGDQETQYF

len: 15
v_gene: TRBV3-1
abundance: -
j_gene: TRBJ1-2
CDR3aa: CASSQVAGAPYGYTF

len: 15
v_gene: TRBV16
abundance: many
j_gene: TRBJ1-2
CDR3aa: CASTTPGTGNYGYTF

len: 15
v_gene: TRBV9
abundance: -
j_gene: TRBJ2-5
CDR3aa: CASSVGPDNQETQYF

len: 15
v_gene: TRBV19
abundance: -
j_gene: TRBJ1-5
CDR3aa: CASSIIDSGGQPQHF

len: 14
v_gene: TRBV3-1
abundance: -
j_gene: TRBJ2-1
CDR3aa: CASRKQGAYNEQFF

len: 17
v_gene: TRBV24-1
abundance: -
j_gene: TRBJ2-1
CDR3aa: CATSDFEVLTFGDEQFF

len: 13
v_gene: TRBV29-1
abundance: -
j_gene: TRBJ2-3
CDR3aa: CSVGSGGTDTQYF

len: 14
v_gene: TRBV20-1
abundance: -
j_gene: TRBJ2-7
CDR3aa: CSAITQADSYEQYF

len: 13
v_gene: TRBV6-1
abundance: -
j_gene: -
CDR3aa: CANQGQTQETQYF

len: 15
v_gene: TRBV20-1
abundance: -
j_gene: TRBJ2-3
CDR3aa: CSAPLAGEPTDTQYF